This T cell receptor beta chain was identified during a study of blood T cell repertoires in COVID-19. This clone appeared a few times. Profiling relied on immunoSEQ multiplex PCR, and the TCRdb table lists in-frame clones only, not all of them. The sample lists roughly 80,000 clones; 88% were seen once. This CDR3 contains 16 residues. With 2 bases clipped from V and 5 bases from J, the junction kept 6 bases outside the gene matches. Per the germline V gene, CDR1 is SGHKS and CDR2 is YYEKEE (reference sequence). The TCR originated in a man aged 50-60 years with active COVID-19. The sample was peripheral blood. This chain connects TRBV5-5 to TRBJ2-2, with TRBD1 identical over 10 bases. For the CDR3, the DNA is TGTGCCAGCAGCTTCCGACAGGGGGCAGTTACCGGGGAGCTGTTTTTT. Its translation: CASSFRQGAVTGELFF.